The source of this T cell receptor (beta chain) is a study of neurological immune-mediated disorders. Study-wide results and caveats: HTLV-1-associated myelopathy had the most TCR clonal expansion, while multiple sclerosis had the least, a level that fell below healthy controls.

This clonotype was found a few times. Its specificity is unknown. It was by 5'RACE with 10-nucleotide random UMIs that the cDNA was made. TCRdb ran MiXCR on the 5' RACE reads and lists one entry per CDR3 protein. This sample has 50,000 or so distinct CDR3 sequences, with 3.8% found just once. The CDR3 spans 13 residues. With V trimmed by 7 bases and J by 5 bases, 7 bases remained unmatched. Germline-derived CDR1 and CDR2 are SGHVS and FQNEAQ. This clonotype was obtained from a man aged 55-75 years with multiple sclerosis. This sequence joins TRBV7-8 and TRBJ1-1, with 7 bases identical to TRBD1. The sequenced sample consisted of PBMCs. The chain's CDR3 is CASIRGPGTEAFF. The CDR3 region has the DNA TGTGCCAGCATTAGGGGGCCTGGGACTGAAGCTTTCTTT.